Listed below are T cell receptor beta chains from one sample, sequenced in a study of Ad26.COV2.S vaccination and SARS-CoV-2 variants. Repertoires were generated with immunoSEQ multiplex PCR, while TCRdb's copy carries only in-frame clones and drops some. The sample holds about 440,000 clones, about 90% seen once. The source was peripheral blood, collected in a trial of Ad26.COV2.S vaccine versus placebo. These receptors were collected from a person aged 18 to 59 who received the Ad26.COV2.S COVID-19 vaccine or a placebo. CDR3s include the opening cysteine and the closing phenylalanine or tryptophan. The D gene is left open where the match is weak. The size entry is marked missing in some rows and otherwise reads once, few, many or a size class.

abundance | d_gene | j_gene | v_gene | len | CDR3aa | CDR3nt
. | . | TRBJ2-5 | TRBV15 | 15 | CATSRGLAEGETQYF | TGTGCCACCAGCAGGGGCTTAGCGGAAGGAGAGACCCAGTACTTC
. | . | TRBJ2-3 | TRBV9 | 15 | CASSVAEGRTDTQYF | TGTGCCAGCAGCGTAGCGGAGGGCCGCACAGATACGCAGTATTTT
. | TRBD2 | TRBJ2-1 | TRBV18 | 17 | CASSPLTSETYYNEQFF | TGTGCCAGCTCACCATTGACTAGCGAGACTTACTACAATGAGCAGTTCTTC
. | . | TRBJ2-1 | TRBV18 | 13 | CASSPPIIYEQFF | TGTGCCAGCTCACCTCCCATTATCTATGAGCAGTTCTTC
. | TRBD2 | TRBJ2-2 | TRBV3-1/TRBV3-2 | 14 | CATTTSGTHGELFF | TGTGCCACCACGACTAGCGGGACTCACGGGGAGCTGTTTTTT
. | TRBD2 | TRBJ2-3 | TRBV11-3 | 15 | CASSSRAGGADTQYF | TGTGCCAGCAGCTCCCGAGCGGGAGGGGCAGATACGCAGTATTTT
. | . | TRBJ2-2 | TRBV10-3 | 13 | CAISRQTSGELFF | TGTGCCATCAGTCGACAGACCTCCGGGGAGCTGTTTTTT
once | TRBD2 | TRBJ2-3 | TRBV7-3 | 19 | CASSPLAGGMPSSTDTQYF | TGTGCCAGCAGCCCCCTAGCGGGAGGAATGCCCTCAAGCACAGATACGCAGTATTTT
. | TRBD2 | TRBJ2-3 | TRBV19 | 16 | CASSSRLAGGLDTQYF | TGTGCCAGTAGTTCCCGACTAGCGGGAGGGCTCGATACGCAGTATTTT
. | TRBD1 | TRBJ2-1 | TRBV25-1 | 16 | CASSGPDRGIYNEQFF | TGTGCCAGCAGTGGGCCGGACAGGGGAATCTACAATGAGCAGTTCTTC
. | . | TRBJ2-5 | TRBV19 | 14 | CASSIQGRQETQYF | TGTGCCAGTAGTATCCAGGGGAGGCAAGAGACCCAGTACTTC
. | . | TRBJ2-3 | TRBV4-1 | 12 | CASSQNTDTQYF | TGCGCCAGCAGCCAGAACACAGATACGCAGTATTTT
few | . | TRBJ2-1 | TRBV7-9 | 12 | CASSPHWDEQFF | TGTGCCAGCAGCCCCCATTGGGATGAGCAGTTCTTC
. | . | TRBJ2-5 | TRBV18 | 16 | CASSPFSLGQEETQYF | TGTGCCAGCTCACCATTTTCCCTGGGACAAGAAGAGACCCAGTACTTC
. | TRBD2 | TRBJ2-1 | TRBV28 | 13 | CASNTGLYNEQFF | TGTGCCAGCAATACGGGACTATACAATGAGCAGTTCTTC
. | . | TRBJ2-7 | TRBV6-4 | 15 | CASSEGGSHTYEQYF | TGTGCCAGCAGTGAGGGCGGTTCCCATACCTACGAGCAGTACTTC
. | . | TRBJ2-5 | TRBV10-3 | 13 | CAISESLQETQYF | TGTGCCATCAGTGAGTCCCTGCAAGAGACCCAGTACTTC
few | . | TRBJ1-1 | TRBV6-1 | 14 | CASSEVEGITEAFF | TGTGCCAGCAGTGAAGTTGAGGGGATCACTGAAGCTTTCTTT
. | . | TRBJ1-5 | TRBV6-1 | 15 | CASSSDSYSNQPQHF | TGTGCCAGCAGCTCGGACAGCTATAGCAATCAGCCCCAGCATTTT
. | TRBD1 | TRBJ2-1 | TRBV5-4 | 15 | CASSPDRGNHNEQFF | TGTGCCAGCAGCCCGGACAGGGGAAATCACAATGAGCAGTTCTTC
once | . | TRBJ2-7 | TRBV4-2 | 14 | CASSLSGQPYEQYF | TGTGCCAGCAGCCTATCTGGACAGCCCTACGAGCAGTACTTC
. | TRBD2 | TRBJ2-7 | TRBV6-2/TRBV6-3 | 14 | CASSLAGETYEQYF | TGTGCCAGCAGTCTAGCGGGAGAGACCTACGAGCAGTACTTC
. | . | TRBJ1-5 | TRBV18 | 13 | CASSTSGDQPQHF | TGTGCCAGCTCAACCTCAGGGGATCAGCCCCAGCATTTT
. | . | TRBJ2-2 | TRBV27 | 12 | CASTTNTGELFF | TGTGCCAGCACCACGAACACCGGGGAGCTGTTTTTT
. | . | TRBJ1-6 | TRBV5-6 | 14 | CASSPTDGSSPLHF | TGTGCCAGCAGCCCAACTGACGGATCTTCACCCCTCCACTTT
once | TRBD2 | TRBJ2-3 | TRBV5-4 | 17 | CASSLGPSGKTTDTQYF | TGTGCCAGCAGCTTGGGGCCTAGCGGAAAAACCACAGATACGCAGTATTTT
. | . | TRBJ2-1 | TRBV6-6 | 13 | CASSYREFNEQFF | TGTGCCAGCAGTTACAGGGAGTTCAATGAGCAGTTCTTC
. | TRBD1 | TRBJ2-6 | TRBV6-2/TRBV6-3 | 15 | CASSLRGPGANVLTF | TGTGCCAGCAGTCTCAGGGGGCCCGGGGCCAACGTCCTGACTTTC
once | TRBD2 | TRBJ2-1 | TRBV7-9 | 14 | CASSSSGSYNEQFF | TGTGCCAGCAGCTCTAGCGGATCCTACAATGAGCAGTTCTTC
. | TRBD2 | TRBJ2-7 | TRBV11-2 | 16 | CASSSWVAGDPYEQYF | TGTGCCAGCAGCTCCTGGGTAGCGGGAGACCCGTACGAGCAGTACTTC
. | . | TRBJ2-3 | TRBV4-3 | 17 | CASSRRILAGVVYTQYF | TGCGCCAGCAGCCGGAGGATACTAGCCGGAGTGGTCTATACGCAGTATTTT
. | TRBD2 | TRBJ2-1 | TRBV7-8 | 21 | CASSLTRPGLAGARSYNEQFF | TGTGCCAGCAGCTTAACCAGACCGGGACTAGCGGGAGCTAGGTCCTACAATGAGCAGTTCTTC
. | . | TRBJ2-5 | TRBV25-1 | 11 | CASSEQETQYF | TGTGCCAGCAGTGAACAAGAGACCCAGTACTTC
. | TRBD1 | TRBJ2-7 | TRBV11-2 | 16 | CASSLDPGQEYYEQYF | TGTGCCAGCAGCTTAGATCCGGGACAGGAGTACTACGAGCAGTACTTC
. | . | TRBJ2-6 | TRBV6-1 | 18 | CASSEMMVASSGANVLTF | TGTGCCAGCAGTGAAATGATGGTAGCGTCCTCTGGGGCCAACGTCCTGACTTTC
. | . | TRBJ2-5 | TRBV6-4 | 15 | CASSVHLQAQETQYF | .
. | . | TRBJ2-7 | TRBV28 | 14 | CASSLSDRAYEQYF | TGTGCCAGCAGTTTATCGGACAGAGCCTACGAGCAGTACTTC
. | TRBD2 | TRBJ2-1 | TRBV24-1 | 18 | CATSARGTSGRARNEQFF | TGTGCCACCAGTGCCCGAGGGACTAGCGGGAGGGCGAGGAATGAGCAGTTCTTC
. | . | TRBJ2-7 | TRBV5-1 | 13 | CASSVGSTYEQYF | TGCGCCAGCAGCGTAGGGTCAACCTACGAGCAGTACTTC
once | TRBD2 | TRBJ2-1 | TRBV5-1 | 15 | CASSLGLAVFDEQFF | TGCGCCAGCAGCTTGGGACTAGCAGTCTTCGATGAGCAGTTCTTC
. | TRBD1 | TRBJ1-2 | TRBV15 | 15 | CATSRGPGQIYGYTF | TGTGCCACCAGCAGAGGGCCGGGACAGATATATGGCTACACCTTC
. | . | TRBJ2-7 | TRBV9 | 13 | CASSVESSYEQYF | TGTGCCAGCAGCGTAGAAAGCTCCTACGAGCAGTACTTC
few | TRBD2 | TRBJ2-3 | TRBV6-4 | 15 | CASSEGSGGPDTQYF | TGTGCCAGCAGTGAGGGGTCGGGAGGGCCAGATACGCAGTATTTT
. | TRBD2 | TRBJ2-1 | TRBV29-1 | 13 | CSVSPGTSGEQFF | TGCAGCGTTTCCCCCGGGACTAGCGGGGAGCAGTTCTTC
. | . | TRBJ1-4 | TRBV7-2 | 15 | CASSLQGSGFEKLFF | TGTGCCAGCAGCTTACAGGGATCGGGATTTGAAAAACTGTTTTTT
. | . | TRBJ2-2 | TRBV9 | 13 | CASSVRGAGRKFF | TGTGCCAGCAGCGTACGCGGGGCGGGGCGGAAGTTTTTT
. | . | TRBJ2-5 | TRBV28 | 14 | CASSRDGKQETQYF | TGTGCCAGCAGCCGGGACGGCAAACAAGAGACCCAGTACTTC
few | TRBD1 | TRBJ1-5 | TRBV28 | 16 | CASSTRGTGVYQPQHF | TGTGCCAGCTCAACTCGGGGGACAGGGGTTTATCAGCCCCAGCATTTT
. | . | TRBJ2-1 | TRBV3-1/TRBV3-2 | 16 | CASSQVTRADYNEQFF | TGTGCCAGCAGCCAAGTCACCCGTGCTGACTACAATGAGCAGTTCTTC
. | . | TRBJ1-2 | TRBV25-1 | 13 | CASSDWTDYGYTF | TGTGCCAGCAGTGATTGGACAGACTATGGCTACACCTTC
. | . | TRBJ1-1 | TRBV29-1 | 10 | CSVYGTEAFF | TGCAGCGTTTATGGGACTGAAGCTTTCTTT